The T cell receptor beta chain under discussion was sequenced for a study of T cell responses to AZD1222 COVID-19 vaccine. Overall study context: Some second doses came at about 4 weeks and others at about 12 weeks; these were pooled.

Germline loops: CDR1 MDHEN, CDR2 SYDVKM. The V gene lost 4 bases and the J gene lost 0 bases, with 7 bases spanning the gap. The CDR3 totals 15 residues. Some clones are missing from TCRdb's copy, which holds only in-frame ones; the method was immunoSEQ multiplex PCR. This table holds over 100,000 clones, approximately 90% found once. General study findings and limits: In the spike-specific TCR repertoire, nearly half reportedly target unmutated variant regions. The span of vaccine-associated CD4 TCRs extended across spike, with dominance at 160-218 and 743-854. Without day 14 samples, only post-peak T cell repertoires were studied.

Worth noting for this clone: Its specificity is not known.

This TCR came from an adult in good health. The chain uses TRBV28 and TRBJ2-6; no clear D gene. The sample here was peripheral blood, taken on day 0 of AZD1222 vaccination. The CDR3 protein is CASSSHSSGANVLTF. CDR3 sequence (DNA): TGTGCCAGCAGTTCTCATAGCTCTGGGGCCAACGTCCTGACTTTC.